These T cell receptor beta chains were read from a single sample in a study of shared clonotypes between healthy human individuals. Only in-frame clones appear in the TCRdb table, and some are missing; sequencing was by immunoSEQ multiplex PCR. This sample yields 2 million to 2.5 million clones, of which roughly 93% are seen a single time; approximately 0.37% belongs to the top ten. Sequencing was carried out using naive CD4+ T cells from PBMCs. Receptor source: a man aged 18 to 29 in good health. Some clones in this sample may be carry-over from other donors' samples. CDR3s include the opening cysteine and the closing phenylalanine or tryptophan.

J gene: TRBJ2-3; V gene: TRBV19; CDR3 protein: CASEDRSTDTQYF
J gene: TRBJ1-5; V gene: TRBV2; CDR3 protein: CASKDSNHQPQHF
J gene: TRBJ1-2; V gene: TRBV5-1; CDR3 protein: CASSLDGNYGYTF
J gene: TRBJ2-7; V gene: TRBV4-1; CDR3 protein: CASSQETMDHRYEQYF
J gene: TRBJ1-2; V gene: TRBV19; CDR3 protein: CASSSAGGYYGYTF
J gene: TRBJ2-2; V gene: TRBV9; CDR3 protein: CASSVVLGGRELFF
J gene: TRBJ1-5; V gene: TRBV19; CDR3 protein: CASSIGGGPNQPQHF
J gene: TRBJ2-3; V gene: TRBV27; CDR3 protein: CASSSAPGTPVADTQYF
J gene: TRBJ2-4; V gene: TRBV18; CDR3 protein: CASSPDRGNIQYF
J gene: TRBJ1-1; V gene: TRBV6-5; CDR3 protein: CASSYSMSGNTEAFF
J gene: TRBJ2-1; V gene: TRBV6-1; CDR3 protein: CASSEVVADEQFF
J gene: TRBJ2-1; V gene: TRBV27; CDR3 protein: CASSLETGGKYNEQFF
J gene: TRBJ2-1; V gene: TRBV27; CDR3 protein: CASSPQSGTNEQFF
J gene: TRBJ1-6; V gene: TRBV30; CDR3 protein: CAWSVMSSYNSPLHF
J gene: TRBJ1-4; V gene: TRBV7-9; CDR3 protein: CASSFGQIDEKLFF
J gene: TRBJ1-1; V gene: TRBV6-1; CDR3 protein: CASSETVWAAFF
J gene: TRBJ2-1; V gene: TRBV30; CDR3 protein: CAWSVRGNEQFF
J gene: TRBJ2-2; V gene: TRBV6-6; CDR3 protein: CASNLGVNTGELFF
J gene: TRBJ1-1; V gene: TRBV7-9; CDR3 protein: CASSLVPRVGTEAFF
J gene: TRBJ1-5; V gene: TRBV30; CDR3 protein: CAWSVSGTDQPQHF
J gene: TRBJ1-5; V gene: TRBV7-8; CDR3 protein: CASSLVHQPQHF
J gene: TRBJ1-2; V gene: TRBV30; CDR3 protein: CAWTQGNYGYTF
J gene: TRBJ2-5; V gene: TRBV7-2; CDR3 protein: CASSRAQETQYF
J gene: TRBJ2-3; V gene: TRBV7-3; CDR3 protein: CASSPNGQIPTDTQYF
J gene: TRBJ2-7; V gene: TRBV2; CDR3 protein: CASRATFLLHYEQYF
J gene: TRBJ1-3; V gene: TRBV25-1; CDR3 protein: CASREDGGFGNTIYF
J gene: TRBJ2-7; V gene: TRBV9; CDR3 protein: CASSAIGQGREQYF
J gene: TRBJ2-2; V gene: TRBV7-9; CDR3 protein: CASSLGGQRTGELFF
J gene: TRBJ2-3; V gene: TRBV7-9; CDR3 protein: CASSYHPSTGVDTQYF
J gene: TRBJ1-1; V gene: TRBV5-1; CDR3 protein: CASTGRGAEAFF
J gene: NA; V gene: TRBV6-5; CDR3 protein: CASTGTGNYEQYF
J gene: TRBJ2-1; V gene: TRBV10-3; CDR3 protein: CAISEDVSYNEQFF
J gene: TRBJ1-2; V gene: TRBV2; CDR3 protein: CARLDRAHYGYTF
J gene: TRBJ2-6; V gene: TRBV7-2; CDR3 protein: CASRTKGLRANVLTF
J gene: TRBJ2-5; V gene: TRBV5-1; CDR3 protein: CASSAEGQETQYF
J gene: TRBJ2-1; V gene: TRBV7-3; CDR3 protein: CASSVTGGGYNEQFF
J gene: TRBJ2-7; V gene: TRBV27; CDR3 protein: CASSNKYEQYF
J gene: TRBJ2-5; V gene: TRBV5-1; CDR3 protein: CASSLSPQETQYF
J gene: TRBJ2-3; V gene: TRBV7-2; CDR3 protein: CASSLSAGGRTDTQYF
J gene: TRBJ1-4; V gene: TRBV27; CDR3 protein: CASSNRATNEKLFF
J gene: TRBJ2-7; V gene: TRBV13; CDR3 protein: CASSTRQGHEQYF
J gene: TRBJ2-5; V gene: TRBV2; CDR3 protein: CASSSKGLAGAGGTQYF
J gene: TRBJ1-2; V gene: TRBV28; CDR3 protein: CASSLEVLYGYTF
J gene: TRBJ2-5; V gene: TRBV10-3; CDR3 protein: CAISGGTSQETQYF
J gene: TRBJ1-2; V gene: TRBV7-2; CDR3 protein: CASSLSGYGYTF
J gene: TRBJ1-2; V gene: TRBV6-6; CDR3 protein: CASSYLESYTF
J gene: TRBJ2-7; V gene: TRBV7-2; CDR3 protein: CASSLTGQGRYEQYF
J gene: TRBJ2-6; V gene: TRBV5-1; CDR3 protein: CASSGNSGANVLTF